A selection of T cell receptor beta chains follows, all from one sample in a study of cytomegalovirus exposure and HLA in healthy donors. Repertoires were generated with immunoSEQ multiplex PCR, while TCRdb's copy carries only in-frame clones and drops some. The sample lists 210,000 or so clones, approximately 80% seen once, with under 0.25% in the top ten. Sequenced sample: PBMCs. The receptors come from a girl aged 2 to 9 in good health and CMV-seronegative. The CDR3 runs from the conserved cysteine through the conserved F or W. A D gene is named only where the DNA matches it firmly. Clone size is not always given. Where it is, it says once, few, many or a class for expanded clones.

J gene: TRBJ2-1
D gene: .
clone size: .
V gene: TRBV6-5
CDR3 protein: CASSYGAQGQFF
CDR3 DNA: TGTGCCAGCAGTTACGGCGCGCAGGGGCAGTTCTTC

J gene: TRBJ2-7
D gene: .
clone size: .
V gene: TRBV7-9
CDR3 protein: CASSIPATDEQYF
CDR3 DNA: TGTGCCAGCAGCATACCCGCCACGGACGAGCAGTACTTC

J gene: TRBJ2-7
D gene: .
clone size: .
V gene: TRBV11-2
CDR3 protein: CASSPLSKPYEQYF
CDR3 DNA: TGTGCCAGCAGCCCCCTCTCTAAGCCCTACGAGCAGTACTTC

J gene: TRBJ2-7
D gene: TRBD1
clone size: .
V gene: TRBV5-4
CDR3 protein: CASRSPGQGYEQYF
CDR3 DNA: TGTGCCAGCAGGTCCCCGGGACAGGGCTACGAGCAGTACTTC

J gene: TRBJ2-7
D gene: TRBD2
clone size: .
V gene: TRBV6-6
CDR3 protein: CASSSTSGVSYEQYF
CDR3 DNA: TGTGCCAGCAGTTCGACTAGCGGTGTGTCCTACGAGCAGTACTTC

J gene: TRBJ2-7
D gene: TRBD1
clone size: .
V gene: TRBV11-2
CDR3 protein: CASSFDRVYEQYF
CDR3 DNA: TGTGCCAGCAGCTTCGACAGGGTTTACGAGCAGTACTTC

J gene: TRBJ2-1
D gene: .
clone size: .
V gene: TRBV5-1
CDR3 protein: CASSLMYSYNEQFF
CDR3 DNA: TGCGCCAGCAGCTTGATGTACTCCTACAATGAGCAGTTCTTC

J gene: TRBJ2-1
D gene: TRBD2
clone size: .
V gene: TRBV5-4
CDR3 protein: CASSLVAGGSNEQFF
CDR3 DNA: TGTGCCAGCAGCTTAGTAGCGGGGGGAAGCAATGAGCAGTTCTTC

J gene: TRBJ2-5
D gene: TRBD1
clone size: once
V gene: TRBV6-1
CDR3 protein: CASSEAGQKETQYF
CDR3 DNA: TGTGCCAGCAGTGAAGCGGGACAGAAAGAGACCCAGTACTTC

J gene: TRBJ1-2
D gene: .
clone size: .
V gene: TRBV13
CDR3 protein: CASSLGRGDGYTF
CDR3 DNA: TGTGCCAGCAGCTTAGGCCGGGGAGACGGCTACACCTTC